This entry describes one T cell receptor beta chain. As yet, its antigen is unknown. Using immunoSEQ multiplex PCR, the repertoire was profiled, and TCRdb retains in-frame clones only, with some absent. The table records 100,000 or so clones, 70% to 90% of them present only once. The source of the sample is a study of T cell responses to AZD1222 COVID-19 vaccine. General study findings and limits: A reported finding is that nearly half of spike-specific TCRs target unmutated variant regions. Two AZD1222 doses significantly raised spike-specific TCR breadth and depth over controls.

CDR3 size: 12 residues. From germline, CDR1 is SNHLY and CDR2 FYNNEI. The V end lost 6 bases, the J end lost 6 bases, and 12 bases lay between the germline ends. The material was peripheral blood, obtained on day 0 of AZD1222 vaccination. The V call is TRBV2, the J call TRBJ2-7, with D uncertain. This TCR was recovered from an adult in good health. The CDR3 DNA reads TGTGCCAGCAGCGCAATAAAACCCGAGCAGTACTTC. It is translated as CASSAIKPEQYF.